A single sample is the source of the 16 T cell receptor beta chains below, sequenced in a study of radiotherapy plus CTLA-4 blockade in lung cancer. Assay: immunoSEQ multiplex PCR; the TCRdb copy retains only in-frame clones and omits some. The sample yields under 90,000 clones, 72% seen once. The specimen comprised peripheral blood, sampled from a patient treated with radiotherapy plus ipilimumab. The receptors shown here come from a human donor with non-small cell lung cancer that progressed on radiotherapy plus ipilimumab.

The J gene is TRBJ2-7, the V gene TRBV2; possibly TRBD1 for D (5 bases). The CDR3 covers 14 residues. V was clipped by 2 bases and J by 2 bases, with 10 bases between them. Per germline, CDR1 SNHLY and CDR2 FYNNEI. The CDR3 coding sequence is TGTGCCAGCAGTGAACAGGGAACTACCTACGAGCAGTACTTC. Translation gives CASSEQGTTYEQYF.

The gene calls are TRBV5-1 and TRBJ2-1; D is unclear. This CDR3 region has 12 residues. Germline V lookup: CDR1 SGHRS, CDR2 YFSETQ. The V and J ends lost 3 bases and 9 bases respectively, with 10 bases between them. CDR3 in amino acids: CASSYGGFEQFF. CDR3 nucleotides: TGCGCCAGCAGCTATGGCGGTTTTGAGCAGTTCTTC.

This clone was seen only once. The chain carries TRBV7-8 and TRBJ1-5; 9 bases fit TRBD1. There are 15 residues in the CDR3. V lost 5 bases, J lost 4 bases, and 6 bases stayed unmatched. Per the germline V gene, CDR1 is SGHVS and CDR2 is FQNEAQ. The CDR3 spells CASSLGQGSNQPQHF. DNA for the CDR3: TGTGCCAGCAGCCTGGGACAGGGCAGTAATCAGCCCCAGCATTTT.

This clone has a single count. The V call is TRBV6-5, the J call TRBJ1-6, with D possibly being TRBD1 (6 bases). Trimming removed 2 bases at V and 6 bases at J, with 11 bases between. The CDR3 extends over 15 amino acids. Germline CDR1 and CDR2: MNHEY and SVGAGI. CDR3 in amino acids: CASSYQDSSNSPLHF. CDR3 nucleotide sequence: TGTGCCAGCAGTTACCAGGACAGCAGTAATTCACCCCTCCACTTT.

The V call is TRBV9, the J call TRBJ2-7; no clear D. From germline, CDR1 is SGDLS and CDR2 YYNGEE. With 4 bases removed from V and 0 bases from J, the gap between germline ends came to 11 bases. The CDR3 extends over 14 amino acids. The CDR3 DNA sequence: TGTGCCAGCAGCACACGCAGCACCTCCTACGAGCAGTACTTC. Translated: CASSTRSTSYEQYF.

The genes are TRBV9 and TRBJ2-3, with TRBD2 identical over 7 bases. Per germline, CDR1 SGDLS and CDR2 YYNGEE. The CDR3 sequence is 18 residues long. V lost 4 bases to trimming and J lost 0 bases; unmatched junction nucleotides: 14. In DNA form, the CDR3 reads TGTGCCAGCAGCTCCACGGGGGGTCTTGAGTTAAGCACAGATACGCAGTATTTT. Protein: CASSSTGGLELSTDTQYF.

In its sample, this clone was seen a few times. This rearrangement joins TRBV5-5 to TRBJ1-1; D perhaps matches TRBD1 (5 bases). There are 13 residues in the CDR3. The V end lost 4 bases, the J end lost 10 bases, and 17 bases lay between the germline ends. Germline-derived CDR1 and CDR2 are SGHKS and YYEKEE (reference sequence). The CDR3 bases are TGTGCCAGCAGCGAACAGCGGCCTCAGGGAGCTTTCTTT. Translated, it gives CASSEQRPQGAFF.

The chain joins TRBV7-8 to TRBJ1-5; unclear D gene. This CDR3 contains 20 residues. Per germline, CDR1 SGHVS and CDR2 FQNEAQ. V lost 5 bases to trimming and J lost 0 bases, with 26 bases between them. CDR3 sequence: CASSPRLYLTPSISNQPQHF. The CDR3 region has the DNA TGTGCCAGCAGCCCTCGACTCTACCTAACCCCCTCAATTAGCAATCAGCCCCAGCATTTT.

The gene calls are TRBV5-4 and TRBJ2-5; D might be TRBD1 or TRBD2, each matching 5 bases. Germline V gene lookup returns CDR1 SGHNT and CDR2 YYREEE (reference sequence). Deletions cut 0 bases from V and 2 bases from J, with 14 bases between. This CDR3 has 16 residues. DNA for the CDR3: TGTGCCAGCAGCTTGGAGCGAATTGGGGGTCAAGAGACCCAGTACTTC. It yields the protein CASSLERIGGQETQYF.

The V and J genes are TRBV5-4 and TRBJ2-3, with 9 bases lining up with TRBD1. Germline V gene sequence: CDR1 SGHNT, CDR2 YYREEE (reference sequence). The CDR3 totals 14 residues. V shed 3 bases, J shed 6 bases, and the junction held 5 bases outside the gene matches. In nucleotides, the CDR3 is TGTGCCAGCAGCTCTGACAGGGGGGGGGATACGCAGTATTTT. As protein: CASSSDRGGDTQYF.

The chain uses TRBV28 and TRBJ2-1; 8 bases are shared with TRBD1. Germline V lookup: CDR1 MDHEN, CDR2 SYDVKM. The CDR3 is 16 amino acids. V lost 5 bases and J lost 7; bases outside the gene matches: 13. The CDR3 loop reads CASSPRTARGRNEQFF. CDR3 DNA: TGTGCCAGCAGTCCCCGGACGGCCAGGGGGCGAAATGAGCAGTTCTTC.

This clone was seen only once. The chain joins TRBV28 to TRBJ1-5; D remains unclear. The germline CDR1 and CDR2 sequences are MDHEN and SYDVKM. Trimming stripped 5 bases from V and 2 bases from J, with 13 bases between. There are 15 residues in the CDR3. As DNA, the CDR3 is TGTGCCAGCAGTCCCGCCAGATTGGGCAATCAGCCCCAGCATTTT. Amino acid sequence: CASSPARLGNQPQHF.

The CDR3, as DNA: TGTGCCAGCAGCTTGGATGGGGAAGGCTACACCTTC. Protein product: CASSLDGEGYTF. This rearrangement joins TRBV5-4 to TRBJ1-2, with unresolved D. Germline lookup yields CDR1 SGHNT and CDR2 YYREEE (reference sequence). The CDR3 is made up of 12 amino acids. V was pared by 0 bases and J by 8 bases, with 8 bases between.

The sample holds a few counts of this clone. CDR3 loop: CASSVSGLQETQYF. CDR3 in DNA: TGTGCCAGCAGCGTATCAGGGTTACAAGAGACCCAGTACTTC. This chain links TRBV9 with TRBJ2-5, with a tentative D call TRBD1 (5 bases). Trimming stripped 1 base from V and 2 bases from J, with 9 bases between. Germline V lookup: CDR1 SGDLS, CDR2 YYNGEE. CDR3 size: 14 residues.

The genes are TRBV4-3 and TRBJ2-1, with D possibly being TRBD1 or TRBD2 (6 bases each). This CDR3 is 17 amino acids long. The germline CDR1 and CDR2 sequences are LGHNA and YSLEER. Trimming removed 1 base at V and 7 bases at J, with 20 bases between. CDR3 DNA sequence: TGCGCCAGCAGCCAAGTTGGGTGGGGGGCCCGTAAAAATGAGCAGTTCTTC. Its translation is CASSQVGWGARKNEQFF.

This chain connects TRBV7-2 to TRBJ1-2, with D perhaps TRBD1 (6 bases). CDR1 SGHTA and CDR2 FQGNSA come from the germline V gene. This CDR3 has 17 residues. V was clipped by 2 bases and J by 5 bases, with 21 bases between them. In DNA, the CDR3 is TGTGCCAGCAGCTTAACGTGGGACAAGGACAGCCTTTATGGCTACACCTTC. The encoded protein is CASSLTWDKDSLYGYTF.